Presented here are 30 T cell receptor beta chains from one specimen sequenced in a study of post-analysis software for immune sequencing data. Study outcomes and limitations: Compared with controls, patients had more of about 5 TRBV segments, including TRBV5-6, TRBV5-1 and TRBV20-1.

Tagging with unique molecular identifiers was a feature of the TCR beta cDNA libraries. TCRdb fed the PCR reads into MiXCR, producing one record per CDR3 protein. This sample carries about 770,000 distinct CDR3 sequences, around 42% of them seen once, and the ten largest clones take 4.9%. These TCRs are of unknown antigen specificity. What was sequenced was blood. The receptors originated from a girl between 5 and 17 years old with multiple sclerosis.

This clonotype was counted a few times. The chain carries TRBV9 and TRBJ2-6; D is unclear. V was shortened by 4 bases and J by 0 bases, with 20 bases between the two germline ends. Germline V gene data show CDR1 as SGDLS and CDR2 as YYNGEE. There are 19 residues in the CDR3. CDR3 DNA: TGTGCCAGCAGCTTAGAGCCCGGCAGAGCTAACTCTGGGGCCAACGTCCTGACTTTC. This encodes CASSLEPGRANSGANVLTF.

Turning to this clonotype: A much larger clone is a single base away; this may be a read error. The CDR3 sequence is CASCSGTASSYEQYF. The CDR3 DNA reads TGTGCCAGTTGTTCCGGGACGGCCAGCTCCTACGAGCAGTACTTC. The V call is TRBV27, the J call TRBJ2-7; either TRBD1 or TRBD2 may fit D (5 bases each). CDR1 is MNHEY, CDR2 SMNVEV, per germline (reference sequence). The CDR3 has 15 amino acids. Trimming cost V 9 bases and J 0 bases, with 18 bases left between them.

The chain combines TRBV10-3 with TRBJ1-1; D unclear. This CDR3 is 13 amino acids long. The V end lost 3 bases, the J end lost 2 bases, and 7 bases lay between the germline ends. Looked up from germline, CDR1 is ENHRY and CDR2 is SYGVKD. The CDR3 spells CAISDRTNTEAFF. For the CDR3, the DNA is TGTGCCATCAGTGACCGGACCAACACTGAAGCTTTCTTT.

This clonotype was recorded only once. The V gene is TRBV7-6, the J gene TRBJ1-4; 11 bases fit TRBD1. Trimming cost V 6 bases and J 7 bases; bases outside gene matches: 4. Germline CDR1 and CDR2: SGHVS and FNYEAQ. The CDR3 extends over 14 amino acids. The DNA of the CDR3 is TGTGCCAGCAGTATCGGGACAGGGGGTGAAAAACTGTTTTTT. Encoded protein: CASSIGTGGEKLFF.

The chain uses TRBV29-1 and TRBJ2-3, with TRBD2 identical over 7 bases. Trimming took 2 bases from V and 9 from J; bases not matched to a gene: 14. The CDR3 sequence is 15 residues long. Germline V gene data show CDR1 as SQVTM and CDR2 as ANQGSEA. CDR3 amino acids: CSVESGEGWEGTQYF. As DNA, the CDR3 is TGCAGCGTTGAAAGTGGAGAGGGTTGGGAGGGAACGCAGTATTTT.

V usage is TRBV6-2 or TRBV6-3 and J usage is TRBJ2-3; D is ambiguous. Trimming shortened V by 0 bases and J by 5 bases, and 9 bases separated the two germline ends. CDR3 length: 14 residues. Germline V CDR1 and CDR2: MNHEY, SVGEGT. DNA for the CDR3: TGTGCCAGCAGTTACTCGGTCTGGGGAGATACGCAGTATTTT. Protein: CASSYSVWGDTQYF.

The CDR3 protein is CASSAGQFQETQYF. DNA of the CDR3: TGTGCCAGCAGCGCCGGACAGTTTCAAGAGACCCAGTACTTC. The chain links TRBV11-2 to TRBJ2-5; TRBD1 might be the D (6 bases). Germline loops: CDR1 SGHAT, CDR2 FQNNGV. The CDR3 sequence is 14 residues long. The ends were cut back, 5 bases at V and 2 bases at J, with 12 bases in the middle.

This chain uses TRBV6-6 with TRBJ2-1, with D unresolved. The CDR3 is 14 residues long. Germline loops: CDR1 MNHNY, CDR2 SVGAGI (reference sequence). Between the trimmed V and J ends, which lost 6 bases and 7 bases, there was a span of 16 bases. The CDR3 sequence is CASSQDGRANEQFF. CDR3 sequence (DNA): TGTGCCAGCAGCCAGGACGGAAGGGCTAATGAGCAGTTCTTC.

This clonotype appeared once. The chain recombines TRBV5-1 with TRBJ2-3; D might be TRBD1 (6 bases). V was shortened by 1 base and J by 2 bases, with 14 bases between the two germline ends. CDR3 size: 16 residues. Germline-derived CDR1 and CDR2 are SGHRS and YFSETQ. CDR3 sequence (DNA): TGCGCCAGCAGCTTGTCGTTTCCAGGGGCCACAGATACGCAGTATTTT. It is translated as CASSLSFPGATDTQYF.

The sample holds a few counts of this clonotype. The chain has TRBV20-1 and TRBJ2-3; D remains unclear. The CDR3 length is 13 residues. Germline V gene lookup returns CDR1 DFQATT and CDR2 SNEGSKA (reference sequence). V dropped 0 bases and J dropped 0 bases, with 4 bases sitting between them. The CDR3 region has the DNA TGCAGTGCTAGAGATTGGAGCACAGATACGCAGTATTTT. It is translated as CSARDWSTDTQYF.

The J gene is TRBJ2-7, the V gene TRBV27; 7 bases match TRBD2. The CDR3 extends over 15 amino acids. Trimming at V came to 0 bases and at J to 1 base, leaving 3 bases not matched to a gene. CDR1 MNHEY and CDR2 SMNVEV come from the germline V gene (reference sequence). In DNA form, the CDR3 reads TGTGCCAGCAGTTTATCGCTAGCGGAGTCCTACGAGCAGTACTTC. Its protein is CASSLSLAESYEQYF.

This clonotype was seen a handful of times. The CDR3 here is CASSFSDMNQPQHF. Here the CDR3 DNA reads TGTGCCAGCAGTTTTTCCGACATGAATCAGCCCCAGCATTTT. The chain has TRBV6-6 and TRBJ1-5; D is uncertain. V lost 4 bases and J 4 bases, leaving 11 bases between the germline ends. CDR3 length: 14 residues. Germline CDR1 is MNHNY and CDR2 is SVGAGI (reference sequence).

J is TRBJ1-5 and V is TRBV19, with a tentative D call TRBD1 (5 bases). This CDR3 comprises 16 residues. Germline V gene data show CDR1 as LNHDA and CDR2 as SQIVND (reference sequence). Trimming shortened V by 3 bases and J by 4 bases, and 16 bases separated the two germline ends. This chain's CDR3 is CASSMVDTWANQPQHF. The CDR3 DNA sequence: TGTGCCAGTAGTATGGTGGACACCTGGGCAAATCAGCCCCAGCATTTT.

J is TRBJ2-1 and V is TRBV29-1; D ambiguous. The germline gives CDR1 SQVTM, CDR2 ANQGSEA. V was trimmed by 4 bases and J by 3 bases, leaving 10 bases between them. There are 13 residues in the CDR3. Here the CDR3 DNA reads TGCAGCGTTGTGCCTGGGGACTACAATGAGCAGTTCTTC. Protein product: CSVVPGDYNEQFF.

The chain carries TRBV29-1 and TRBJ1-5; D might be TRBD1 (5 bases). Trimming took 0 bases from V and 6 from J, leaving 6 bases between them. CDR3 length equals 12 residues. Per the germline V gene, CDR1 is SQVTM and CDR2 is ANQGSEA. The CDR3 bases are TGCAGCGTTGAAGATGGGGGTCAGCCCCAGCATTTT. Amino acids: CSVEDGGQPQHF.

This chain joins TRBV29-1 and TRBJ2-5; either TRBD1 or TRBD2 may supply D (5 bases each). The CDR3 has 14 residues. V lost 1 base and J lost 11, with 20 bases in between. Looked up from germline, CDR1 is SQVTM and CDR2 is ANQGSEA. This CDR3 is CSVEVGGRGAEQYF. In nucleotides, the CDR3 is TGCAGCGTTGAAGTAGGTGGTCGAGGGGCTGAGCAGTACTTC.

This clonotype has just one count. The chain employs TRBV10-3 and TRBJ2-1; 9 positions match TRBD2. Trimming took 4 bases from V and 8 from J; bases not matched to a gene: 9. Germline CDR1 ENHRY, CDR2 SYGVKD. The CDR3 is 15 residues long. This chain's CDR3 is CAISGVAGAPDEQFF. The CDR3 DNA reads as TGTGCCATCAGTGGGGTAGCGGGAGCCCCGGATGAGCAGTTCTTC.

The genes are TRBV4-2 and TRBJ1-1, with D unresolved. This CDR3 contains 13 residues. The V gene's germline CDR1 is LGHNA and CDR2 YNFKEQ. Deletions cut 1 base from V and 7 bases from J, with 10 bases between. CDR3 nucleotides: TGTGCCAGCAGCCAAGTGCAGGCCCGTGAAGCTTTCTTT. It is translated as CASSQVQAREAFF.

The chain joins TRBV29-1 to TRBJ2-5, with 7 bases matching TRBD1. Germline V CDR1 and CDR2: SQVTM, ANQGSEA. The CDR3 consists of 13 residues. With V trimmed by 8 bases and J by 2 bases, 8 bases remained unmatched. Here the CDR3 reads CSTKTGTQETQYF. In DNA form, the CDR3 reads TGCAGCACTAAGACAGGGACGCAAGAGACCCAGTACTTC.

The CDR3 coding sequence is TGTGCCAGCAGCTTAGCGCGGAAAGAGGGGACTGAAGCTTTCTTT. Residues: CASSLARKEGTEAFF. The V gene is TRBV7-9, the J gene TRBJ1-1, with D maybe TRBD1 (5 bases). Trimming pared 0 bases from V and 5 bases from J, leaving 13 bases between. Germline lookup yields CDR1 SEHNR and CDR2 FQNEAQ (reference sequence). The CDR3 contains 15 residues.

This clonotype was detected only a few times. V gene TRBV6-5 combines with J gene TRBJ2-6; either TRBD1 or TRBD2 may supply D (5 bases each). Germline V CDR1 and CDR2: MNHEY, SVGAGI. The CDR3 loop spans 16 amino acids. The ends were cut back, 5 bases at V and 0 bases at J, with 11 bases in the middle. The CDR3: CASSRGVSSGANVLTF. The CDR3, as DNA: TGTGCCAGCAGTCGGGGCGTAAGCTCTGGGGCCAACGTCCTGACTTTC.

The chain combines TRBV28 with TRBJ1-5; tentative D call: TRBD1 (5 bases). Trimming removed 4 bases at V and 1 base at J, with 17 bases between. Germline assignment: CDR1 MDHEN and CDR2 SYDVKM. CDR3 length equals 17 residues. The DNA of the CDR3 is TGTGCCAGCAGTTCGCGTCAGGGAATGGGGAGCAATCAGCCCCAGCATTTT. Amino acids: CASSSRQGMGSNQPQHF.

This chain connects TRBV6-1 to TRBJ1-2; 7 bases fit TRBD1. This CDR3 has 14 amino acids. The junction had 7 bases not matched to a gene; V was cut back by 8 bases and J by 1 base. Germline V gives CDR1 MNHNS, CDR2 SASEGT. DNA for the CDR3: TGTGCCAGCGTGCCGACAGGGCATAACTATGGCTACACCTTC. Its translation is CASVPTGHNYGYTF.

The gene calls are TRBV28 and TRBJ1-6; 7 positions agree with TRBD1. CDR3 size: 16 residues. The V segment lost 2 bases and the J segment 9 bases; nucleotides outside the gene matches: 10. The V gene's germline CDR1 is MDHEN and CDR2 SYDVKM. The CDR3 coding sequence is TGTGCCAGCAGTTTACCGACAGGGCTCTGGGGTTCACCCCTCCACTTT. This gives the protein CASSLPTGLWGSPLHF.

CDR3 loop: CASSPPVGGRASEQYF. The CDR3, as DNA: TGTGCCAGCAGCCCGCCCGTTGGGGGGAGAGCTAGCGAGCAGTACTTC. This rearrangement joins TRBV3-1 to TRBJ2-7, with D possibly matching TRBD2 (6 bases). Germline loops: CDR1 LGHDT, CDR2 YNNKEL (reference sequence). Deletions cut 4 bases from V and 6 bases from J, with 22 bases between. There are 16 residues in the CDR3.

This clonotype appeared many times. This sequence joins TRBV2 and TRBJ2-5; D might be TRBD1 (6 bases). This CDR3 region has 14 residues. The V gene's germline CDR1 is SNHLY and CDR2 FYNNEI. The V gene lost 4 bases and the J gene lost 2 bases, with 11 bases spanning the gap. In DNA form, the CDR3 reads TGTGCCAGCAGTGGTGATCAGGGGCAAGAGACCCAGTACTTC. The encoded protein is CASSGDQGQETQYF.

The table lists this clonotype with a few counts. The genes are TRBV7-2 and TRBJ1-2; TRBD1 matches at 7 bases. Germline loops: CDR1 SGHTA, CDR2 FQGNSA. The CDR3 is made up of 15 amino acids. V was clipped by 5 bases and J by 3 bases; unmatched bases: 9. The CDR3 region has the DNA TGTGCCAGCAGCCTTCGGGGGACAGTCGACTATGGCTACACCTTC. It is translated as CASSLRGTVDYGYTF.

The chain has TRBV12-3 or TRBV12-4 and TRBJ1-2; 8 nucleotides match TRBD1. The V segment lost 6 bases and the J segment 4 bases; nucleotides outside the gene matches: 7. The CDR3 sequence is 14 residues long. The CDR3 region is CASRPGGSGYGYTF. The CDR3 DNA sequence: TGTGCCAGCAGACCAGGGGGCTCGGGCTATGGCTACACCTTC.

The chain employs TRBV20-1 and TRBJ2-7; D unresolved. The germline V gene has CDR1 DFQATT and CDR2 SNEGSKA (reference sequence). The V and J ends lost 3 bases and 6 bases respectively, with 18 bases between them. The CDR3 is 14 residues long. The CDR3 sequence is CSARAVGRWGEQYF. In nucleotides, the CDR3 is TGCAGTGCTAGGGCCGTGGGTAGATGGGGCGAGCAGTACTTC.

V usage is TRBV7-2 and J usage is TRBJ2-2; D is unresolved. Germline assignment: CDR1 SGHTA and CDR2 FQGNSA. Between the trimmed V and J ends, which lost 5 bases and 6 bases, there was a span of 19 bases. The CDR3 totals 16 residues. The CDR3 sequence is CASSTGGEIGSGELFF. For the CDR3, the DNA is TGTGCCAGCAGCACTGGTGGGGAAATCGGGTCCGGGGAGCTGTTTTTT.